This TCR beta chain derives from a study of blood T cells in healthy people across ages. A second 7 to 11 cycle PCR used barcoded and J-beta primers. The template-switch adaptor was a 5' adaptor with 12 random nucleotides. It tagged each cDNA molecule. MiXCR was run by TCRdb on the 5' RACE reads, yielding one entry per CDR3 protein. The table includes 1.5 million or so distinct CDR3 sequences, roughly 43% detected once. Study results and limitations: Correlation between TCR beta diversity and naive T cell percentage was strong.

Concerning this clonotype: Antigen unknown.

The CDR3 sequence is 18 residues long. The V and J ends lost 1 base and 9 bases, in that order; junction bases with no gene match: 17. In germline, CDR1 is LGHNA, CDR2 YSLEER. The study drew donors from healthy Caucasian individuals in Russia aged 6 to 90. Material: blood. V and J are TRBV4-3 and TRBJ1-5, with 8 bases aligning to TRBD1. The sequence came from a woman younger than 35 in good health. CDR3 bases: TGCGCCAGCAGCCAAGGGTTAATTCCAGGACAGGGCTTCGGGCCCCAGCATTTT. Its protein product is CASSQGLIPGQGFGPQHF.